One and the same sample provided the 21 T cell receptor beta chains below, sequenced in a study of shared clonotypes between healthy human individuals. CD45RO-negative cells were positively selected for CCR7, leaving out terminally differentiated effector memory CD45RA+ cells. TCRdb keeps only in-frame clones here, not all; method: immunoSEQ multiplex PCR. The table has about 680,000 clones, about 91% seen once. Sequenced: naive CD8+ T cells sorted from blood. These receptors were taken from a man aged 25-45 years in good health.

This chain connects TRBV7-2 to TRBJ2-5, with 9 bases lining up with TRBD2. There are 17 residues in the CDR3. The V gene end was trimmed by 2 bases and the J gene end by 5 bases; junction bases not matched to a gene: 12. CDR1 is SGHTA, CDR2 FQGNSA, per germline. CDR3 sequence: CASSLFPSGNLMETQYF. The CDR3 DNA follows: TGTGCCAGCAGCTTATTTCCTAGCGGGAATTTAATGGAGACCCAGTACTTC.

The chain links TRBV7-8 to TRBJ2-2; D gene uncertain. The CDR3 extends over 19 amino acids. V dropped 2 bases and J dropped 1 base, with 20 bases sitting between them. CDR1 and CDR2 from the germline V gene are SGHVS and FQNEAQ. Here the CDR3 reads CASSLLSRNVAGNTGELFF. The CDR3 nucleotides are TGTGCCAGCAGCTTATTATCACGTAACGTGGCAGGGAACACCGGGGAGCTGTTTTTT.

V gene TRBV6-6 combines with J gene TRBJ2-5, with 11 bases matching TRBD2. The ends lost 6 bases at V and 5 bases at J; junction bases unmatched: 11. This CDR3 is 16 amino acids long. Germline V gene sequence: CDR1 MNHNY, CDR2 SVGAGI (reference sequence). The CDR3 protein is CASSNPLAGVMETQYF. For the CDR3, the DNA is TGTGCCAGCAGCAACCCACTAGCGGGAGTCATGGAGACCCAGTACTTC.

The CDR3 is CASSSLQTERETQYF. Written as DNA, the CDR3 is TGTGCCAGCAGTTCCTTACAGACCGAACGAGAGACCCAGTACTTC. V and J are TRBV28 and TRBJ2-5; D not resolved. The CDR3 covers 15 residues. Trimming removed 4 bases from V and 4 bases from J, with 16 bases in between. Germline V gene data show CDR1 as MDHEN and CDR2 as SYDVKM.

The rearrangement uses TRBV6-4 and TRBJ2-1, with no clear D. This CDR3 comprises 15 residues. Germline V lookup: CDR1 MRHNA, CDR2 SNTAGT. Trimming cost V 6 bases and J 4 bases, with 16 bases left between them. CDR3 sequence: CASSVLPNAYNEQFF. The CDR3 coding sequence is TGTGCCAGCAGCGTCCTCCCGAACGCATACAATGAGCAGTTCTTC.

This clone was seen only once. The chain joins TRBV9 to TRBJ2-3; TRBD2 is a possible D gene (7 bases). Germline CDR1 SGDLS, CDR2 YYNGEE. V dropped 0 bases and J dropped 7 bases, with 12 bases sitting between them. The CDR3 covers 14 residues. The CDR3 loop reads CASSVGGGTYTQYF. The CDR3 nucleotides are TGTGCCAGCAGCGTAGGGGGAGGGACATATACGCAGTATTTT.

The chain combines TRBV7-9 with TRBJ2-2, with 12 bases aligning to TRBD1. The junction had 5 bases not matched to a gene; V was cut back by 5 bases and J by 4 bases. CDR3 length equals 16 residues. CDR1 is SEHNR and CDR2 is FQNEAQ in the germline V gene (reference sequence). This CDR3 reads CASSGTGGAGTGELFF. In DNA, the CDR3 is TGTGCCAGCAGCGGGACAGGGGGCGCGGGCACCGGGGAGCTGTTTTTT.

The chain is built from TRBV6-5 and TRBJ2-1; D not resolved. This CDR3 comprises 13 residues. Trimming took 0 bases from V and 6 from J, leaving 6 bases between them. Germline assignment: CDR1 MNHEY and CDR2 SVGAGI. The CDR3 coding sequence is TGTGCCAGCAGTTACTCGGAGATCAATGAGCAGTTCTTC. Translation: CASSYSEINEQFF.

The chain employs TRBV7-9 and TRBJ2-7; D gene uncertain. The CDR3 is 12 residues long. Germline CDR1 and CDR2: SEHNR and FQNEAQ (reference sequence). V lost 3 bases and J lost 3, with 6 bases in between. CDR3 DNA sequence: TGTGCCAGCAGCTTTGAGTACTACGAGCAGTACTTC. Translation gives CASSFEYYEQYF.

CDR3 sequence: CASSAKGLRADTQYF. CDR3 coding DNA: TGTGCCAGCAGCGCAAAGGGACTTCGGGCAGATACGCAGTATTTT. V gene TRBV13 combines with J gene TRBJ2-3, with D perhaps matching TRBD2 (6 bases). Trimming left V 5 bases short and J 4 bases short, with 16 bases between. The length of the CDR3 is 15 residues. The germline V gene has CDR1 PRHDT and CDR2 FYEKMQ (reference sequence).

With respect to this clone: A much larger clonotype is one base distant, so this may be a read error. The rearrangement joins TRBV6-6 to TRBJ2-7, with 10 bases aligning to TRBD2. Germline values: CDR1 MNHNY, CDR2 SVGAGI (reference sequence). V lost 0 bases and J lost 3; bases outside the gene matches: 2. The CDR3 covers 15 residues. Here the CDR3 reads CASSYSPSGGYEQYF. The CDR3 nucleotides read TGTGCCAGCAGTTACTCGCCTAGCGGGGGCTACGAGCAGTACTTC.

The chain employs TRBV19 and TRBJ2-7; a possible D gene is TRBD1 (6 bases). The ends were cut back, 3 bases at V and 4 bases at J, with 16 bases in the middle. CDR3 length: 15 residues. The germline V gene encodes CDR1 LNHDA and CDR2 SQIVND (reference sequence). The CDR3 DNA reads TGTGCCAGTAGTATCCGGGACACCCCGGGGTACGAGCAGTACTTC. It translates to CASSIRDTPGYEQYF.

The rearrangement joins TRBV6-5 to TRBJ2-3; D is unclear. The germline V and J ends were trimmed by 8 bases and 3 bases, with 12 bases remaining between them. CDR3 length: 13 amino acids. Germline assignment: CDR1 MNHEY and CDR2 SVGAGI. The CDR3 sequence: CASRPSRTDTQYF. The DNA of the CDR3 is TGTGCCAGCCGGCCCAGTAGGACAGATACGCAGTATTTT.

The chain uses TRBV6-7 and TRBJ2-3; D is perhaps TRBD1 (5 bases). TRBV6-7 counts as an open reading frame of uncertain function. V lost 4 bases, J lost 0 bases, and 8 bases lay in between. This CDR3 comprises 14 residues. The CDR3 loop reads CASSWGESTDTQYF. The CDR3 DNA sequence: TGTGCCAGCAGTTGGGGCGAGAGCACAGATACGCAGTATTTT.

The chain couples TRBV4-3 to TRBJ2-5; maybe TRBD2 (6 bases). V dropped 3 bases and J dropped 4 bases, with 15 bases sitting between them. The germline CDR1 and CDR2 sequences are LGHNA and YSLEER. The CDR3 totals 15 residues. The CDR3 loop reads CASSHLLGGSETQYF. The CDR3 bases are TGCGCCAGCAGCCATCTCTTGGGGGGTTCAGAGACCCAGTACTTC.

The gene calls are TRBV11-2 and TRBJ2-1; TRBD2 matches at 15 bases. J gave up 8 bases and V 0 bases, and 2 bases lay outside the gene matches. The CDR3 spans 16 residues. Germline CDR1 SGHAT, CDR2 FQNNGV. The CDR3 loop is CASSLEGLAGGDEQFF. Written as DNA, the CDR3 is TGTGCCAGCAGCTTAGAGGGACTAGCGGGAGGTGATGAGCAGTTCTTC.

The chain links TRBV4-1 to TRBJ2-7; D remains unclear. V was pared by 0 bases and J by 5 bases, with 11 bases between. Germline V gene data show CDR1 as MGHRA and CDR2 as YSYEKL. The CDR3 extends over 14 amino acids. CDR3 in amino acids: CASSQDLPGHEQYF. CDR3 nucleotides: TGCGCCAGCAGCCAAGATCTCCCCGGGCACGAGCAGTACTTC.

V gene TRBV5-1 combines with J gene TRBJ1-4; TRBD1 aligns across 8 bases. CDR1 and CDR2 (germline): SGHRS, YFSETQ. The CDR3 length is 15 residues. J gave up 8 bases and V 4 bases, and 10 bases lay outside the gene matches. The CDR3 loop is CASSVSGGRMEKLFF. The CDR3 DNA reads TGCGCCAGCAGCGTCTCAGGGGGCCGGATGGAAAAACTGTTTTTT. Supplemented by reference TRBV5-1 and TRBJ1-4, the full variable domain reads KAGVTQTPRYLIKTRGQQVTLSCSPISGHRSVSWYQQTPGQGLQFLFEYFSETQRNKGNFPGRFSGRQFSNSRSEMNVSTLELGDSALYLCASSVSGGRMEKLFFGSGTQLSVL.

The V and J genes are TRBV25-1 and TRBJ1-4; D not resolved. CDR1 is MGHDK, CDR2 SYGVNS, per germline. The length of the CDR3 is 13 residues. V was trimmed by 3 bases and J by 5 bases, leaving 7 bases between them. The CDR3 region has the DNA TGTGCCAGCAGTGACCCCGGAAATGAAAAACTGTTTTTT. Its protein product is CASSDPGNEKLFF.

This chain uses TRBV7-9 with TRBJ1-2, with D tentatively TRBD1 (5 bases). Germline loops: CDR1 SEHNR, CDR2 FQNEAQ (reference sequence). This CDR3 has 12 amino acids. Trimming shortened V by 2 bases and J by 6 bases, and 7 bases separated the two germline ends. The CDR3 sequence: CASSLSGNGYTF. Here the CDR3 DNA reads TGTGCCAGCAGCTTATCAGGGAATGGCTACACCTTC.

The chain carries TRBV7-6 and TRBJ2-6; D is perhaps TRBD1 or TRBD2 (5 bases each). Germline values: CDR1 SGHVS, CDR2 FNYEAQ. The CDR3 covers 14 residues. V dropped 6 bases and J dropped 2 bases, with 8 bases sitting between them. As DNA, the CDR3 is TGTGCCAGCAGGGGGCGGGCTGGGGCCAACGTCCTGACTTTC. Its translation is CASRGRAGANVLTF.